This is a list of T cell receptor beta chains from one sample in a study of T cell repertoires in ileal Crohn's disease. Using immunoSEQ multiplex PCR, the repertoire was profiled, and TCRdb retains in-frame clones only, with some absent. The sample records roughly 8,600 clones, roughly 85% being singletons. The sequencing sample was made of ileal tissue. All receptors come from an adult with Crohn's disease. Both conserved end residues are part of each CDR3. Each record gives: clone size, J gene, D gene, V gene, CDR3 protein, CDR3 DNA. D genes are given only for firm matches. Rows may omit the clone size; those that give it use once, few, many or a size class.

>-|TRBJ2-7|-|TRBV29-1
CSVGPLRGYEQYF
TGCAGCGTTGGCCCTCTCAGAGGCTACGAGCAGTACTTC
>-|TRBJ2-3|-|TRBV5-1
CASSLGRLGGTDTQYF
TGCGCCAGCAGCTTGGGGAGGCTTGGGGGCACAGATACGCAGTATTTT
>-|TRBJ1-5|-|TRBV4-2
CASSRETFQGQPQHF
TGTGCCAGCAGCCGGGAGACATTTCAAGGTCAGCCCCAGCATTTT
>-|TRBJ1-1|TRBD1|TRBV19
CASSIDRDGEAFF
TGTGCCAGTAGCATAGACAGGGATGGAGAAGCTTTCTTT
>few|TRBJ1-1|-|TRBV2
CASLDFIGTSNTEAFF
TGTGCCAGTTTAGATTTTATCGGGACAAGTAACACTGAAGCTTTCTTT
>-|TRBJ1-2|-|TRBV19
CASTPGVNYGYTF
TGTGCCAGTACCCCAGGGGTTAACTATGGCTACACCTTC
>few|TRBJ1-1|-|TRBV7-3
CASSRDPGNTEAFF
TGTGCCAGCAGCAGGGACCCAGGGAACACTGAAGCTTTCTTT
>-|TRBJ1-3|-|TRBV15
CATSREQGNTIYF
TGTGCCACCAGCAGAGAGCAAGGGAACACCATATATTTT
>once|TRBJ2-7|-|TRBV6-1
CASSAQGRGEQYF
TGTGCCAGCAGTGCACAGGGCAGGGGCGAGCAGTACTTC
>-|TRBJ2-3|-|TRBV11-2
CASSSRTGRGTDTQYF
TGTGCCAGCAGCTCGAGGACAGGGAGGGGCACAGATACGCAGTATTTT
>-|TRBJ1-5|-|TRBV6-5
CATAALMNNQPQHF
TGTGCCACGGCGGCCTTAATGAACAATCAGCCCCAGCATTTT
>-|TRBJ2-2|TRBD1|TRBV19
CASSIKAGQGSGELFF
TGTGCCAGTAGTATAAAGGCAGGACAGGGGTCCGGGGAGCTGTTTTTT
>-|TRBJ1-4|-|TRBV5-1
CASTDIDNEKLFF
TGCGCCAGCACCGATATCGATAATGAAAAACTGTTTTTT
>once|TRBJ1-2|-|TRBV28
CASSLGLDYGYTF
TGTGCCAGCAGTTTGGGGTTGGACTATGGCTACACCTTC
>-|TRBJ2-3|TRBD1|TRBV6-1
CASSVQGKTDTQYF
TGTGCCAGCAGTGTACAGGGGAAGACAGATACGCAGTATTTT
>-|TRBJ1-6|-|TRBV5-6
CASSLDGGISPLHF
TGTGCCAGCAGCTTGGACGGGGGAATTTCACCCCTCCACTTT
>-|TRBJ1-1|-|TRBV5-6
CASSKYQNRLTEAFF
TGTGCCAGCAGCAAATACCAGAATAGGTTGACTGAAGCTTTCTTT
>-|TRBJ1-2|-|TRBV27
CASSPETLSPHPNYGYTF
TGTGCCAGCAGTCCTGAAACCCTTTCGCCTCACCCTAACTATGGCTACACCTTC
>-|TRBJ1-3|-|TRBV4-2
CATQAGNTIYF
TGTGCCACCCAAGCTGGAAACACCATATATTTT
>-|TRBJ2-7|TRBD1|TRBV5-1
CASSLGDSSYEQYF
TGCGCCAGCAGCTTGGGGGACAGTTCCTACGAGCAGTACTTC
>few|TRBJ1-6|-|TRBV28
CASSSTRPLHF
TGTGCCAGCAGTTCTACGAGGCCCCTCCACTTT
>-|TRBJ1-1|TRBD1|TRBV19
CASSMQGAFSTEAFF
TGTGCCAGTAGTATGCAGGGGGCGTTTAGCACTGAAGCTTTCTTT
>few|TRBJ1-1|TRBD1|TRBV6-1
CASSDRTGKTFF
TGTGCCAGCAGTGATCGGACAGGGAAGACTTTCTTT
>-|TRBJ2-7|-|TRBV7-8
CASTKVYPHSYEQYF
TGTGCCAGCACCAAGGTCTACCCCCACTCCTACGAGCAGTACTTC
>-|TRBJ1-1|-|TRBV18
CASSPLNTEAFF
TGTGCCAGCTCCCCGCTGAACACTGAAGCTTTCTTT
>once|TRBJ1-5|TRBD1|TRBV18
CASSSDRVSQPQHF
TGTGCCAGCTCATCCGACAGGGTCAGTCAGCCCCAGCATTTT
>-|TRBJ1-3|-|TRBV10-3
CAISEGGKGINTIYF
TGTGCCATCAGTGAAGGCGGGAAGGGGATTAACACCATATATTTT
>-|TRBJ1-1|-|TRBV30
CAWSVVVNTEAFF
TGTGCCTGGAGTGTAGTAGTGAACACTGAAGCTTTCTTT
>-|TRBJ1-2|TRBD1|TRBV11-2
CASSLGTGNGYTF
TGTGCCAGCAGCTTAGGGACAGGGAATGGCTACACCTTC
>-|TRBJ2-1|-|TRBV27
CASSLMGSYNEQFF
TGTGCCAGCAGTTTAATGGGCTCCTACAATGAGCAGTTCTTC
>-|TRBJ2-7|TRBD1|TRBV27
CASSFLSRTGGKYEQYF
TGTGCCAGCAGTTTCCTATCGCGGACAGGGGGCAAGTACGAGCAGTACTTC
>-|TRBJ1-1|-|TRBV27
CASSVNGREAFF
TGTGCCAGCAGTGTGAACGGCCGGGAGGCTTTCTTT
>-|TRBJ1-1|TRBD1|TRBV9
CASSVGQGLVNTEAFF
TGTGCCAGCAGCGTCGGACAGGGCCTTGTGAACACTGAAGCTTTCTTT
>-|TRBJ2-1|-|TRBV27
CASSLRDMNEQFF
TGTGCCAGCAGTTTAAGGGACATGAATGAGCAGTTCTTC
>-|TRBJ2-3|-|TRBV27
CASSLKGEVTQYF
TGTGCCAGCAGTTTAAAGGGAGAAGTTACGCAGTATTTT
>once|TRBJ2-3|TRBD1|TRBV28
CASSLDRGSVSTDTQYF
TGTGCCAGCAGTTTAGACAGGGGGAGTGTGAGCACAGATACGCAGTATTTT
>-|TRBJ2-5|-|TRBV7-9
CASSLEGAVQETQYF
TGTGCCAGCAGTTTAGAAGGGGCGGTCCAAGAGACCCAGTACTTC
>-|TRBJ1-2|-|TRBV7-9
CATSTPPSSSNYGYTF
TGTGCCACCAGCACACCCCCTAGTTCTTCTAACTATGGCTACACCTTC
>few|TRBJ1-1|-|TRBV7-9
CASSSWESNTEAFF
TGTGCCAGCAGCTCTTGGGAGTCGAACACTGAAGCTTTCTTT
>-|TRBJ1-1|-|TRBV7-2
CASSLYLGKAFF
TGTGCCAGCAGCTTATATTTGGGGAAAGCTTTCTTT
>-|TRBJ2-1|TRBD2|TRBV29-1
CSLAGGSVYNEQFF
TGCAGCCTAGCGGGGGGATCGGTATACAATGAGCAGTTCTTC